The next 8 T cell receptor beta chains were all read from a single sample in a study of T-cell memory formation after mild COVID-19. One entry per CDR3 protein results from TCRdb running MiXCR on the 5' RACE reads. The table includes roughly 200,000 distinct CDR3 sequences, under 20% detected once. Input material: PBMCs or a T cell subset sorted from them (not recorded which). The receptor set was obtained from an adult woman who had mild COVID-19 (a few samples of this study predate the infection). Cell type and time point are not known.

This clonotype was seen at least ten times. The chain is built from TRBV5-1 and TRBJ1-1; TRBD1 might be the D (5 bases). Germline V gene sequence: CDR1 SGHRS, CDR2 YFSETQ. The CDR3 is 19 residues long. The V end was cut by 0 bases, the J end by 0 bases, with 21 bases between. In DNA, the CDR3 is TGCGCCAGCAGCTTGGGGGACCCGGGTTTGGCTACCATGAACACTGAAGCTTTCTTT. Amino acid sequence: CASSLGDPGLATMNTEAFF.

The J gene is TRBJ1-1, the V gene TRBV7-9; TRBD1 aligns across 7 bases. Looked up from germline, CDR1 is SEHNR and CDR2 is FQNEAQ (reference sequence). CDR3 length: 14 residues. V was pared by 5 bases and J by 5 bases, with 8 bases of the junction left unmatched. CDR3 loop: CASSPQGGRTEAFF. The CDR3 nucleotides read TGTGCCAGCAGCCCCCAGGGGGGGCGTACTGAAGCTTTCTTT.

Turning to this clonotype: One base away lies a much larger clone, so this may be a sequencing read error. The chain couples TRBV7-6 to TRBJ2-3, with 9 bases matching TRBD2. Germline V gene data show CDR1 as SGHVS and CDR2 as FNYEAQ. There are 16 residues in the CDR3. In DNA, the CDR3 is TGTGCCAGCACTCTATTGACGCGGGGGGGCACAGATACGCATTATTTT. Translated: CASTLLTRGGTDTHYF.

CDR3 protein: CASSTAGLSTDTQYF. The CDR3 nucleotides are TGTGCCAGTAGTACGGCGGGACTTAGCACAGATACGCAGTATTTT. V and J are TRBV19 and TRBJ2-3, with D possibly matching TRBD2 (6 bases). Trimming took 4 bases from V and 0 from J, leaving 11 bases between them. Germline V gives CDR1 LNHDA, CDR2 SQIVND (reference sequence). This CDR3 has 15 amino acids.

This clonotype was observed at least ten times. The genes are TRBV20-1 and TRBJ2-7; D gene ambiguous. CDR3 size: 13 residues. Trimming took 3 bases from V and 0 from J, leaving 9 bases between them. Germline assignment: CDR1 DFQATT and CDR2 SNEGSKA (reference sequence). The CDR3 is CSASGPVSYEQYF. The CDR3 region has the DNA TGCAGTGCTAGCGGGCCGGTCTCCTACGAGCAGTACTTC.

The gene calls are TRBV19 and TRBJ1-6; TRBD1 agrees at 7 bases. The CDR3 runs 14 residues. Unmatched junction bases numbered 7, after V lost 7 bases and J lost 7 bases. Per germline, CDR1 LNHDA and CDR2 SQIVND (reference sequence). The CDR3: CASTLDRANSPLHF. The DNA for the CDR3 is TGTGCCAGTACTCTCGACAGGGCGAATTCACCCCTCCACTTT.

This clonotype was picked up a small number of times. The CDR3 nucleotides are TGTGCCAGCACCCCCCCACGTCCCGCGTCCGAGCAGTACTTC. Translating it yields CASTPPRPASEQYF. The genes are TRBV12-3 or TRBV12-4 and TRBJ2-7, with D hard to call. Trimming left V 7 bases short and J 6 bases short, with 19 bases between. The CDR3 has 14 residues.

This clonotype was seen only a few times. This chain uses TRBV29-1 with TRBJ2-1, with 10 nucleotides matching TRBD1. Germline assignment: CDR1 SQVTM and CDR2 ANQGSEA. This CDR3 has 14 amino acids. J was trimmed by 8 bases and V by 7 bases; bases with no gene match: 11. The CDR3 region is CSGERTGGRYEQFF. The CDR3 DNA follows: TGCAGCGGGGAGAGGACAGGGGGACGCTATGAGCAGTTCTTC.